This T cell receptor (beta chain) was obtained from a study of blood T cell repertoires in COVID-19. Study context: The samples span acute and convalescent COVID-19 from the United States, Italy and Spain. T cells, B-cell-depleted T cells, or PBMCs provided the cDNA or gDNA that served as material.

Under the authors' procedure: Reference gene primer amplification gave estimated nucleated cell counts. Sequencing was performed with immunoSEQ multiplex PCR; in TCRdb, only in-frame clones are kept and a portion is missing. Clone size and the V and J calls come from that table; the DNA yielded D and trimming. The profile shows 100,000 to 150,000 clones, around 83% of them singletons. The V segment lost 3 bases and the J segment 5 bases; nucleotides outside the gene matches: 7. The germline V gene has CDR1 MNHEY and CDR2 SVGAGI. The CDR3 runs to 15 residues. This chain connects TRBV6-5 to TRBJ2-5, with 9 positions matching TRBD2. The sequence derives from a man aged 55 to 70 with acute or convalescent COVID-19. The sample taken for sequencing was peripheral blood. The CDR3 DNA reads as TGTGCCAGCAGTTATCTTAGCGGGAGCCGGGAGACCCAGTACTTC. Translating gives CASSYLSGSRETQYF.